Detailed here is one TCR beta chain. This entry belongs to a study of blood T cell repertoires in COVID-19. Overall study: Sites in the United States, Italy and Spain provided acute and convalescent COVID-19 samples.

The CDR3 is made up of 14 amino acids. Trimming stripped 2 bases from V and 3 bases from J, with 11 bases between. Germline loops: CDR1 MGHRA, CDR2 YSYEKL. Measured with immunoSEQ multiplex PCR; TCRdb has only the in-frame clones, and not every one. The sample carries about 280,000 clones, over 75% recorded once. The chain recombines TRBV4-1 with TRBJ2-7; D remains unclear. The specimen was peripheral blood. The clonotype was recovered from a man aged 18 to 29 with active or convalescent COVID-19. The CDR3 spells CASSQRQEGYEQYF. For the CDR3, the DNA is TGCGCCAGCAGCCAACGTCAGGAAGGCTACGAGCAGTACTTC.